These 23 T cell receptor beta chains share one sample of origin, sequenced in a study of cytomegalovirus exposure and HLA in healthy donors. A multiplex PCR was run with 60 Vbeta primers and 13 Jbeta primers. Assay: immunoSEQ multiplex PCR; the TCRdb copy retains only in-frame clones and omits some. Its table lists about 130,000 clones. The sample taken for sequencing was PBMCs. The receptors originated from a middle-aged man in good health and CMV-seronegative.

The CDR3 loop is CASSLGHRQSSYEQYF. In nucleotides, the CDR3 is TGTGCCAGCAGCTTAGGCCACAGACAGAGCTCCTACGAGCAGTACTTC. The chain links TRBV7-8 to TRBJ2-5; possibly TRBD1 for D (5 bases). The J call may be mistaken, given a closer DNA end match to TRBJ2-7. This CDR3 region has 16 residues. Germline V CDR1 and CDR2: SGHVS, FQNEAQ.

The chain combines TRBV11-2 with TRBJ1-5; 7 positions match TRBD1. Germline loops: CDR1 SGHAT, CDR2 FQNNGV. The CDR3 is 15 residues long. After removal of 4 bases from V and 1 base from J, the junction contained 4 bases not matched to a gene. The CDR3 reads CASSSDRRSNQPQHF. CDR3 coding DNA: TGTGCCAGCAGCTCGGACAGGCGGAGCAATCAGCCCCAGCATTTT.

This chain joins TRBV7-2 and TRBJ2-1, with a possible D match to TRBD1 (5 bases). This CDR3 has 13 residues. Germline CDR1 is SGHTA and CDR2 is FQGNSA. Trimming took 2 bases from V and 6 from J, leaving 8 bases between them. The chain's CDR3 is CASSLRQGNEQFF. CDR3 coding DNA: TGTGCCAGCAGCTTAAGGCAGGGCAATGAGCAGTTCTTC.

The chain couples TRBV5-1 to TRBJ1-1, with 8 positions matching TRBD1. Germline V gives CDR1 SGHRS, CDR2 YFSETQ. The CDR3 covers 16 residues. Trimming removed 6 bases from V and 1 base from J; junction bases left unmatched: 11. The CDR3 DNA follows: TGCGCCAGCATCGTCAATACAGGACAGGGGAACACTGAAGCTTTCTTT. Encoded protein: CASIVNTGQGNTEAFF.

The chain employs TRBV5-1 and TRBJ1-4; D unclear. The V gene's germline CDR1 is SGHRS and CDR2 YFSETQ. This CDR3 region has 17 residues. Trimming removed 4 bases from V and 5 bases from J, with 21 bases in between. This CDR3 reads CASSRTPSVDGNEKLFF. In DNA form, the CDR3 reads TGCGCCAGCAGCCGTACACCCTCCGTTGACGGGAATGAAAAACTGTTTTTT.

This chain uses TRBV28 with TRBJ2-7; possible D gene TRBD1, 6 bases. CDR3 length equals 14 residues. Per germline, CDR1 MDHEN and CDR2 SYDVKM. The ends were cut back, 6 bases at V and 4 bases at J, with 16 bases in the middle. CDR3: CASRTRGWAYEQYF. As DNA, the CDR3 is TGTGCCAGCAGAACCAGGGGCTGGGCGTACGAGCAGTACTTC.

The V and J genes are TRBV11-3 and TRBJ1-1, with 7 bases matching TRBD1. The CDR3 sequence is 16 residues long. Germline lookup yields CDR1 SGHNT and CDR2 YENEEA. V gave up 5 bases and J gave up 6 bases; unmatched junction bases: 15. The CDR3 region has the DNA TGTGCCAGCAGCCTGGGGACAGACACGGTTTTCTCTGAAGCTTTCTTT. Translated: CASSLGTDTVFSEAFF.

This sequence joins TRBV15 and TRBJ2-3; D may be TRBD2 (6 bases). Germline V gene sequence: CDR1 LNHNV, CDR2 YYDKDF (reference sequence). CDR3 size: 17 residues. The V gene lost 4 bases and the J gene lost 0 bases, with 17 bases spanning the gap. The chain's CDR3 is CATSTTRVAASTDTQYF. As DNA, the CDR3 is TGTGCCACCAGCACCACGAGGGTAGCGGCTAGCACAGATACGCAGTATTTT.

The chain joins TRBV5-5 to TRBJ1-5; no reliable D call. Germline V gene data show CDR1 as SGHKS and CDR2 as YYEKEE (reference sequence). The CDR3 runs 13 residues. Trimming left V 1 base short and J 4 bases short, with 6 bases between. CDR3 coding DNA: TGTGCCAGCAGCTTGAGAGGGAATCAGCCCCAGCATTTT. Protein: CASSLRGNQPQHF.

The chain couples TRBV6-6 to TRBJ2-1, with 8 bases lining up with TRBD2. CDR1 is MNHNY and CDR2 is SVGAGI in the germline V gene (reference sequence). The CDR3 totals 14 residues. Germline trimming cut 2 bases from V and 9 bases from J; bases unmatched to any gene: 6. CDR3 nucleotides: TGTGCCAGCAGTTACAAAGCGGGAGACACTGAGCAGTTCTTC. Translating gives CASSYKAGDTEQFF.

The chain couples TRBV19 to TRBJ1-5; TRBD1 matches at 10 bases. CDR1 and CDR2 from the germline V gene are LNHDA and SQIVND (reference sequence). After removal of 7 bases from V and 0 bases from J, the junction contained 9 bases not matched to a gene. The CDR3 contains 17 residues. The CDR3: CASKVGQGGYSNQPQHF. CDR3 sequence (DNA): TGTGCCAGTAAAGTCGGACAGGGGGGATATAGCAATCAGCCCCAGCATTTT. Based on the CDR3 plus reference TRBV19 and TRBJ1-5, the full variable domain is DGGITQSPKYLFRKEGQNVTLSCEQNLNHDAMYWYRQDPGQGLRLIYYSQIVNDFQKGDIAEGYSVSREKKESFPLTVTSAQKNPTAFYLCASKVGQGGYSNQPQHFGDGTRLSIL.

CDR3 sequence (DNA): TGTGCCTGGAGTGTACTTGCGGGAGTACTTCCCTACGAGCAGTACTTC. Protein product: CAWSVLAGVLPYEQYF. The chain uses TRBV30 and TRBJ2-7; 7 bases agree with TRBD2. Trimming removed 0 bases from V and 2 bases from J; junction bases left unmatched: 10. Germline V gives CDR1 GTSNPN, CDR2 SVGIG (reference sequence). This CDR3 is 16 amino acids long. Filled out from reference TRBV30 and TRBJ2-7, the complete variable domain reads SQTIHQWPATLVQPVGSPLSLECTVEGTSNPNLYWYRQAAGRGLQLLFYSVGIGQISSEVPQNLSASRPQDRQFILSSKKLLLSDSGFYLCAWSVLAGVLPYEQYFGPGTRLTVT.

Remarks on this clone: The same CDR3 also results from other DNA sequences found in this sample. This chain connects TRBV5-1 to TRBJ2-1, with 11 bases identical to TRBD2. This CDR3 comprises 16 residues. Germline CDR1 SGHRS, CDR2 YFSETQ. J lost 3 bases, V lost 0 bases, and 2 bases had no gene match. The CDR3 bases are TGCGCCAGCAGCTTGGGAGGGACTAGCGGCTACAATGAGCAGTTCTTC. Translated: CASSLGGTSGYNEQFF.

The chain joins TRBV5-6 to TRBJ1-6; tentative D call: TRBD1 (5 bases). Germline values: CDR1 SGHDT, CDR2 YYEEEE. V was trimmed by 4 bases and J by 0 bases, leaving 20 bases between them. The CDR3 is 19 amino acids. The CDR3 protein is CASSLRPGSYSSYNSPLHF. The CDR3 DNA reads TGTGCCAGCAGCCTTCGGCCAGGGTCATACAGCTCCTATAATTCACCCCTCCACTTT.

CDR3 amino acids: CASSADGGYNYGYTF. The CDR3 bases are TGTGCCAGCAGTGCCGATGGGGGGTATAACTATGGCTACACCTTC. The chain carries TRBV6-1 and TRBJ1-2; possible D gene TRBD1, 5 bases. The CDR3 loop spans 15 amino acids. V lost 4 bases to trimming and J lost 1 base, with 13 bases between them. Germline CDR1 is MNHNS and CDR2 is SASEGT.

CDR3 in amino acids: CASSVEGRALREQFF. DNA of the CDR3: TGTGCCAGCAGCGTAGAAGGGAGGGCCCTGAGGGAGCAGTTCTTC. This sequence joins TRBV9 and TRBJ2-1, with TRBD2 identical over 7 bases. The CDR3 sequence is 15 residues long. The germline CDR1 and CDR2 sequences are SGDLS and YYNGEE. V lost 0 bases and J lost 10; bases outside the gene matches: 10.

This rearrangement joins TRBV9 to TRBJ2-5, with a tentative D call TRBD1 (5 bases). The V gene's germline CDR1 is SGDLS and CDR2 YYNGEE. V was clipped by 0 bases and J by 4 bases, with 7 bases between them. There are 13 residues in the CDR3. The CDR3 loop reads CASSVGRGETQYF. CDR3 DNA: TGTGCCAGCAGCGTAGGTAGGGGAGAGACCCAGTACTTC.

The chain links TRBV5-1 to TRBJ1-1, with 9 bases identical to TRBD1. This CDR3 is 13 amino acids long. With 4 bases clipped from V and 8 bases from J, the junction kept 6 bases outside the gene matches. CDR1 and CDR2 (germline): SGHRS, YFSETQ. The CDR3 spells CASSLEGQGEAFF. As DNA, the CDR3 is TGCGCCAGCAGCCTCGAGGGACAGGGAGAAGCTTTCTTT.

V gene TRBV4-1 combines with J gene TRBJ2-7, with TRBD2 matching over 13 bases. CDR3 size: 20 residues. Germline V gene data show CDR1 as MGHRA and CDR2 as YSYEKL. V shed 3 bases, J shed 4 bases, and the junction held 18 bases outside the gene matches. The CDR3: CASSQRPVAGLAGSLYEQYF. CDR3 DNA sequence: TGCGCCAGCAGCCAGAGGCCCGTCGCGGGACTAGCGGGAAGTCTGTACGAGCAGTACTTC.

J is TRBJ2-7 and V is TRBV2; TRBD1 agrees at 7 bases. This CDR3 region has 14 residues. The J segment lost 3 bases and the V segment lost 8 bases, leaving 10 bases of the junction unmatched. Germline CDR1 and CDR2: SNHLY and FYNNEI. The CDR3: CASADGGTDYEQYF. DNA of the CDR3: TGTGCCAGCGCCGATGGTGGGACAGACTACGAGCAGTACTTC.

J is TRBJ1-2 and V is TRBV7-2; D uncertain. The CDR3 contains 16 residues. Trimming removed 1 base from V and 4 bases from J, with 16 bases in between. From germline, CDR1 is SGHTA and CDR2 FQGNSA. For the CDR3, the DNA is TGTGCCAGCAGCTTAGATTCGGCGGGCAGGAGCTATGGCTACACCTTC. It is translated as CASSLDSAGRSYGYTF.

CDR3 loop: CASSAGQALIGEKLFF. The CDR3 nucleotides are TGTGCCAGCAGTGCGGGACAGGCCTTAATCGGTGAAAAACTGTTTTTT. This chain uses TRBV25-1 with TRBJ1-4, with 8 bases lining up with TRBD1. The germline V gene has CDR1 MGHDK and CDR2 SYGVNS. CDR3 size: 16 residues. After removal of 4 bases from V and 7 bases from J, the junction contained 11 bases not matched to a gene.

The genes are TRBV19 and TRBJ2-7, with TRBD1 matching 8 bases. V was pared by 6 bases and J by 0 bases, with 4 bases of the junction left unmatched. CDR1 and CDR2 from the germline V gene are LNHDA and SQIVND (reference sequence). This CDR3 comprises 14 residues. The CDR3: CASSDRGSSYEQYF. CDR3 DNA: TGTGCCAGTAGCGACAGGGGTAGCTCCTACGAGCAGTACTTC.